These T cell receptor beta chains were read from a single sample in a study of shared T cell receptors in the human thymus. TCRdb's copy holds only in-frame clones and misses some; the assay was immunoSEQ multiplex PCR. In the table there are hundreds of thousands of clones, 70% to 90% of which are singletons. The data also belong to a second study, concerning human thymus T cells.

The sequenced sample consisted of thymocytes. The receptors shown here come from a boy younger than two with a congenital heart defect. Each CDR3 is given with its conserved first and last residue. The D gene is left open where the match is weak. Some rows have no size entry. The others give once, few or many, or a class for an expanded clone.

J gene	V gene	D gene	clone size	CDR3 DNA	CDR3 protein
TRBJ1-4	TRBV29-1	TRBD1	.	TGCAGCGTTGCCACAGGGGGAAGGAATGAAAAACTGTTTTTT	CSVATGGRNEKLFF
TRBJ2-7	TRBV28	TRBD1	.	TGTGCCAGCAGTTCACCGACAGACAGGGCCTCCCCCTACGAGCAGTACTTC	CASSSPTDRASPYEQYF
TRBJ2-7	TRBV5-5	.	.	TGTGCCAGTCTTTTTGTAGGTGCCGGGGAGCAGTACTTC	CASLFVGAGEQYF
TRBJ1-5	TRBV6-1	.	.	TGTGCCAGCAGTGGGGTCCGGAGGGAAGGCCAGCCCCAGCATTTT	CASSGVRREGQPQHF
TRBJ2-1	TRBV4-2	TRBD2	.	TGTGCCAGCAGCCCGGGGACTAGCGGACACAATGAGCAGTTCTTC	CASSPGTSGHNEQFF
TRBJ1-2	TRBV5-1	TRBD1	once	TGCGCCAGCAGCCCTGGGACAGGGGGCGCAAACACCTTC	CASSPGTGGANTF
TRBJ2-1	TRBV9	.	.	TGTGCCAGCAGCCCCCACCGGGACATTAGCTCCTACAATGAGCAGTTCTTC	CASSPHRDISSYNEQFF
TRBJ1-4	TRBV10-3	TRBD1	.	TGTGCCATCAGACCTTGGACAGGGGAGGATGAAAAACTGTTTTTT	CAIRPWTGEDEKLFF
TRBJ2-1	TRBV7-9	TRBD2	.	TGTGCCAGCAGCTCTCGGGGTAGCGGGAGCCCTCCCTACAATGAGCAGTTCTTC	CASSSRGSGSPPYNEQFF
TRBJ2-3	TRBV10-3	TRBD2	.	TGTGCCATCAGTGCGTCCGAGACTAGCTTGGGAGATACGCAGTATTTT	CAISASETSLGDTQYF
TRBJ1-1	TRBV6-1	TRBD1	.	TGTGCCAGCAGTGAAGCCGGGACAGGGGAGAACACTGAAGCTTTCTTT	CASSEAGTGENTEAFF
TRBJ2-7	TRBV29-1	TRBD1	.	TGCAGCGTTGAATTAGGGACAGGACCCTACGAGCAGTACTTC	CSVELGTGPYEQYF
TRBJ2-7	TRBV7-2	TRBD2	.	TGTGCCAGCAGCTTAGCCCCGGGGGGGGATACCTACGAGCAGTACTTC	CASSLAPGGDTYEQYF
TRBJ1-4	TRBV5-4	.	few	TGTGCCAGCAGCCTCAGGGGATCAACTAATGAAAAACTGTTTTTT	CASSLRGSTNEKLFF
TRBJ2-1	TRBV6-6	TRBD2	.	TGTGCCAGCATCGAGACTAGCGGGCAAGAGCAGTTCTTC	CASIETSGQEQFF
TRBJ1-4	TRBV28	.	.	TGTGCCAGCAGCCAGGGGTGGTTGCATGAAAAACTGTTTTTT	CASSQGWLHEKLFF
TRBJ1-2	TRBV19	TRBD1	.	TGTGCCAGTAGTCCTAGACAGGGATCTTCCTATGGCTACACCTTC	CASSPRQGSSYGYTF
TRBJ1-2	TRBV6-6	.	.	TGTGCCAGCAGCCCTACAGGGAGAGGGGGCTACACCTTC	CASSPTGRGGYTF
TRBJ2-7	TRBV6-1	TRBD2	.	TGTGCCGGGTCGGGACTAGCGGGAGGGCCTCGCGAGCAGTACTTC	CAGSGLAGGPREQYF
TRBJ2-7	TRBV6-5	.	once	TGTGCCAGCAGTTCTCGGACTCCTCTCGAGCAGTACTTC	CASSSRTPLEQYF
TRBJ2-7	TRBV13	TRBD1	.	TGTGCCAGCAGCCCCACCGGGACAGGGACCCCCTACGAGCAGTACTTC	CASSPTGTGTPYEQYF
TRBJ2-1	TRBV7-2	.	.	TGTGCCAGCACCCCCGGGGGACCTACCTACAATGAGCAGTTCTTC	CASTPGGPTYNEQFF
TRBJ2-3	TRBV4-3	TRBD2	.	TGCGCCAGCAGCCAAGATTCGCGGGAGCTTAGCACAGATACGCAGTATTTT	CASSQDSRELSTDTQYF
TRBJ2-7	TRBV19	.	.	TGTGCCAGTAGCCGAGTGGGGAGTTCCGGGAAGGGGCAGTACTTC	CASSRVGSSGKGQYF
TRBJ2-5	TRBV11-3	TRBD2	.	TGTGCCAGCAGCTTAGGACTAGCGGGAGGGCCCTCGAAGACCCAGTACTTC	CASSLGLAGGPSKTQYF
TRBJ2-7	TRBV10-2	TRBD1	.	TGCGCCAGTAGGGTCAGGGGGAAATTAGGGTACGAGCAGTACTTC	CASRVRGKLGYEQYF
TRBJ2-1	TRBV6-4	.	.	TGTGCCAGCAGTGACGTCTTACGGGTGAGCTCCTACAATGAGCAGTTCTTC	CASSDVLRVSSYNEQFF
TRBJ2-3	TRBV4-1	TRBD2	.	TGCGCCAGCAGGCAGGGACTAGCGGGAGGGCCGGGGGCAGATACGCAGTATTTT	CASRQGLAGGPGADTQYF
TRBJ2-2	TRBV6-4	TRBD2	.	TGTGCCAGCAGGGGGACTAGCGGGAAAACCGGGGAGCTGTTTTTT	CASRGTSGKTGELFF
TRBJ1-1	TRBV9	.	.	TGTGCCAGCAGCTGCATACCCACCGGGTACACTGAAGCTTTCTTT	CASSCIPTGYTEAFF
TRBJ2-3	TRBV13	TRBD2	.	TGTGCCAGCGGAGTTAGCGGGAGGGCCGGTCCCCATACGCAGTATTTT	CASGVSGRAGPHTQYF
TRBJ1-1	TRBV15	.	.	TGTGCCACCAGCTTCGTTGACAGGAACACTGAAGCTTTCTTT	CATSFVDRNTEAFF
TRBJ1-5	TRBV18	.	once	TGTGCCAGCTCACTGGGTAAGGTGAGGGTGCGCAATCAGCCCCAGCATTTT	CASSLGKVRVRNQPQHF
TRBJ1-3	TRBV29-1	.	.	TGCAGCGTTGAATTTACAGGAAACTTCTCTGGAAACACCATATATTTT	CSVEFTGNFSGNTIYF
TRBJ2-2	TRBV29-1	.	few	TGCAGCGTTGAAGATTCAACCGGGGAGCTGTTTTTT	CSVEDSTGELFF
TRBJ2-2	TRBV27	.	.	TGTGCCAGCAGTTTTCTAGCGAGGAACACCGGGGAGCTGTTTTTT	CASSFLARNTGELFF
TRBJ1-1	TRBV18	TRBD1	.	TGTGCCAGCTCACCACCGGCGGCAGGGGGCACTGAAGCTTTCTTT	CASSPPAAGGTEAFF
TRBJ2-7	TRBV15	TRBD2	.	TGTGCCACCAGCAAACTATCCGGGACTAGCGTTGCTCGCTACGAGCAGTACTTC	CATSKLSGTSVARYEQYF
TRBJ2-1	TRBV6-6	TRBD2	.	TGTGCCAGCATTCAGCTAGCGGGAGACGGGAATGAGCAGTTCTTC	CASIQLAGDGNEQFF
TRBJ2-7	TRBV7-6	TRBD2	.	TGTGCCAGCAGCTCCTATAGCGGGAGGAGCTCCTACGAGCAGTACTTC	CASSSYSGRSSYEQYF
TRBJ1-1	TRBV7-9	.	.	TGTGCCAGCATCACAGCCCTCCCAGGGATGAACACTGAAGCTTTCTTT	CASITALPGMNTEAFF
TRBJ2-1	TRBV4-2	.	.	TGTGCCAGCAGCCCCGGGACTCCTCTGAGCTCCTACAATGAGCAGTTCTTC	CASSPGTPLSSYNEQFF
TRBJ2-3	TRBV18	.	.	TGTGCCAGCTCAGGCGGACTCCCGGGGTGCACAGATACGCAGTATTTT	CASSGGLPGCTDTQYF
TRBJ2-7	TRBV12-5	.	.	TGTGCTAGTGGTTTGTCCCCCAACTCCTACGAGCAGTACTTC	CASGLSPNSYEQYF
TRBJ2-2	TRBV12-5	.	.	TGTGCTAGTGGTTTGCCCCCTAGGGGTAGGGTCGCGAACACCGGGGAGCTGTTTTTT	CASGLPPRGRVANTGELFF
TRBJ2-7	TRBV6-4	TRBD2	few	TGTGCCAGCAGTGACTCGAGGTTCGGGACTAGCGGGGGGCACTCCTACGAGCAGTACTTC	CASSDSRFGTSGGHSYEQYF
TRBJ2-1	TRBV13	TRBD2	.	TGTGCCAGCAGCCCCCGGGAAGCGGGAGGGCCCGCGTTCTTC	CASSPREAGGPAFF
TRBJ2-7	TRBV30	.	.	TGTGCCTGGAGTGTCGAGTATCCGAGCTCCTACGAGCAGTACTTC	CAWSVEYPSSYEQYF
TRBJ1-1	TRBV7-8	.	.	TGTGCCAGCAGCCGTGCGGGCGTGGACACTGAAGCTTTCTTT	CASSRAGVDTEAFF
TRBJ2-1	TRBV27	TRBD2	few	TGTGCCAGCAGCCCTAGCGGAAACTCCTACAATGAGCAGTTCTTC	CASSPSGNSYNEQFF
TRBJ2-3	TRBV9	.	.	TGTGCCAGCAGCCCTGCAGGGGGGGATACGCAGTATTTT	CASSPAGGDTQYF
TRBJ1-2	TRBV4-2	.	.	TGTGCCAGCAGCCTTTCCCTTGGAGGGGTCGGTGGCTACACCTTC	CASSLSLGGVGGYTF